Listed here is a single T cell receptor (beta chain). No antigen is known for it. This sample is drawn from a study of glioma-infiltrating T cells after dendritic cell vaccination. Broader study findings: Patients with more pretreatment TILs had longer time to progression and survival.

Unmatched junction bases numbered 4, after V lost 5 bases and J lost 1 base. The CDR3 loop spans 14 amino acids. The germline CDR1 and CDR2 sequences are PRHDT and FYEKMQ (reference sequence). Clones were sequenced by immunoSEQ multiplex PCR, and TCRdb holds only the in-frame ones, with some missing. The sample contains 93,000 or so clones, roughly 80% of which appear only once. This clonotype originated in a human donor with glioblastoma. J is TRBJ1-1 and V is TRBV13; 7 positions match TRBD1. Sequencing used blood, obtained before dendritic cell vaccination. The CDR3 DNA is TGTGCCAGCAGCGACAGGACAGGGAACACTGAAGCTTTCTTT. Translating gives CASSDRTGNTEAFF.